This T cell receptor (beta chain) was sequenced in a study of early T cells in non-severe SARS-CoV-2 infection. TCRdb recomputed calls from the 5' RACE reads with MiXCR, one row per CDR3 protein. The sample includes fewer than 85,000 distinct CDR3 sequences, around 15% seen only once; the top ten take less than 15%. V lost 2 bases and J 7 bases, leaving 7 bases between the germline ends. The CDR3 loop spans 12 amino acids. CDR1 and CDR2 (germline): KGHSH, LQKENI. This clonotype was seen repeatedly, ten times or more. The antigen is undetermined. Findings of the study overall: Anti-spike CD8 specificities were favored by VDJdb matching, whose results missed private and CD4 specificities.

The chain is built from TRBV18 and TRBJ2-3; tentatively, D is TRBD1 (5 bases). This TCR came from an adult who was a healthcare worker with PCR-confirmed SARS-CoV-2 infection or an uninfected control (not recorded which). Sequencing was carried out using whole blood. In DNA, the CDR3 is TGTGCCAGCTCACCAAGGGGAAATACGCAGTATTTT. The encoded protein is CASSPRGNTQYF.